This T cell receptor (beta chain) was obtained from a study of OX40 agonist ivuxolimab in advanced cancers. The wider study: Patients undergoing dose escalation presented with hepatocellular carcinoma, melanoma, renal cell or head and neck cancer. Prior therapy, whether anti-PD-1, anti-PD-L1 or anti-CTLA-4, was allowed, and 35% to 40% had some.

TCRdb's copy holds only in-frame clones and misses some; the assay was immunoSEQ multiplex PCR. This sample has 65,000 to 95,000 clones, with about 90% found just once. The receptor was isolated from an adult with an advanced solid tumor such as melanoma, head and neck, liver or kidney cancer. Sequenced here: CD4+ or CD8+ T cells sorted from blood, sampled in a trial of the OX40 agonist ivuxolimab.

CDR3 region: CASSSRTGDYIQYF. DNA of the CDR3: TGTGCCAGTAGTAGCCGGACAGGGGATTACATTCAGTACTTC. The gene calls are TRBV19 and TRBJ2-4, with 9 positions matching TRBD1. From germline, CDR1 is LNHDA and CDR2 SQIVND (reference sequence). The CDR3 runs to 14 residues. Trimming at V came to 4 bases and at J to 8 bases, leaving 6 bases not matched to a gene.